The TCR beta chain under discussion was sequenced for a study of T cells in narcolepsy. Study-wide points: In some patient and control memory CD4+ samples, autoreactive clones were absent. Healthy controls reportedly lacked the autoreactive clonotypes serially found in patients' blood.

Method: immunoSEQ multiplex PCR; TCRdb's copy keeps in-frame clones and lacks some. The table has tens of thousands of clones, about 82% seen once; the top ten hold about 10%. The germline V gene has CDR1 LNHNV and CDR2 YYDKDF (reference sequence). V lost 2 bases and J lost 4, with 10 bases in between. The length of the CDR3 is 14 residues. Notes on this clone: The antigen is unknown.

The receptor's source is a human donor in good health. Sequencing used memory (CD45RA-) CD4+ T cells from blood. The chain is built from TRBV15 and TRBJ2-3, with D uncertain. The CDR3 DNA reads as TGTGCCACCAGCAGACCCAACTACGCAGATACGCAGTATTTT. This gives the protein CATSRPNYADTQYF.